What follows are 21 T cell receptor beta chains derived from one specimen sequenced in a study of blood T cell repertoires in COVID-19. Produced via immunoSEQ multiplex PCR; TCRdb's table is partial and in-frame only. Among approximately 220,000 clones listed, around 83% were seen once. Material for sequencing was PBMCs or T cells enriched from blood (not recorded which). The receptors were sampled from a woman in her thirties or forties with acute COVID-19.

This chain links TRBV19 with TRBJ1-5; D might be TRBD1 (5 bases). V was cut by 6 bases and J by 7 bases, with 16 bases left in between. The CDR3 covers 14 residues. Per germline, CDR1 LNHDA and CDR2 SQIVND (reference sequence). The CDR3 here is CASRKQVVGQPQHF. CDR3 nucleotides: TGTGCCAGTAGGAAACAGGTAGTTGGACAGCCCCAGCATTTT.

The gene calls are TRBV19 and TRBJ2-4; 7 positions match TRBD2. The germline CDR1 and CDR2 sequences are LNHDA and SQIVND (reference sequence). The CDR3 extends over 17 amino acids. The J segment lost 8 bases and the V segment lost 3 bases, leaving 16 bases of the junction unmatched. This CDR3 reads CASSIYGTTSYQDIQYF. The CDR3 coding sequence is TGTGCCAGTAGTATTTATGGGACTACGAGTTATCAGGACATTCAGTACTTC.

The chain joins TRBV19 to TRBJ1-5, with TRBD1 matching 8 bases. The CDR3 runs to 14 residues. The germline V gene encodes CDR1 LNHDA and CDR2 SQIVND (reference sequence). J lost 5 bases, V lost 6 bases, and 6 bases had no gene match. The CDR3 spells CASRGQGGDQPQHF. The CDR3 region has the DNA TGTGCCAGTAGAGGACAGGGAGGGGATCAGCCCCAGCATTTT. Based on the CDR3 plus reference TRBV19 and TRBJ1-5, the full variable domain is DGGITQSPKYLFRKEGQNVTLSCEQNLNHDAMYWYRQDPGQGLRLIYYSQIVNDFQKGDIAEGYSVSREKKESFPLTVTSAQKNPTAFYLCASRGQGGDQPQHFGDGTRLSIL.

The CDR3 region has the DNA TGTGCCACCAGCCCTCGGGACTTCGACTATGCAACTAATGAAAAACTGTTTTTT. Amino acids: CATSPRDFDYATNEKLFF. The chain employs TRBV15 and TRBJ1-4; tentative D call: TRBD1 (5 bases). V lost 5 bases to trimming and J lost 0 bases, with 19 bases between them. Germline V gene data show CDR1 as LNHNV and CDR2 as YYDKDF (reference sequence). The CDR3 runs to 18 residues.

V gene TRBV10-2 combines with J gene TRBJ2-1; 13 nucleotides line up with TRBD2. Germline V gives CDR1 WSHSY, CDR2 SAAADI. The V gene end was trimmed by 9 bases and the J gene end by 9 bases; junction bases not matched to a gene: 8. The CDR3 contains 14 residues. CDR3: CASSGLAGSLEQFF. CDR3 nucleotide sequence: TGCGCCAGTTCGGGACTAGCGGGGAGTCTTGAGCAGTTCTTC.

CDR3 amino acids: CASSYPLTSGGYNEQFF. CDR3 sequence (DNA): TGTGCCAGCAGTTACCCCCTGACTAGCGGGGGGTATAATGAGCAGTTCTTC. The chain couples TRBV6-2 or TRBV6-3 to TRBJ2-1, with 13 bases lining up with TRBD2. CDR1 is MNHEY and CDR2 is SVGEGT in the germline V gene. J gave up 7 bases and V 2 bases, and 8 bases lay outside the gene matches. The CDR3 is 17 amino acids.

V gene TRBV9 combines with J gene TRBJ2-3; 14 positions agree with TRBD2. V was clipped by 5 bases and J by 3 bases; unmatched bases: 5. The germline V gene encodes CDR1 SGDLS and CDR2 YYNGEE. This CDR3 is built from 16 residues. The CDR3 protein is CASRRGLAGVTDTQYF. In DNA form, the CDR3 reads TGTGCCAGCAGGCGGGGACTAGCGGGAGTTACAGATACGCAGTATTTT.

The chain uses TRBV27 and TRBJ2-1; D gene ambiguous. Germline V gene sequence: CDR1 MNHEY, CDR2 SMNVEV (reference sequence). This CDR3 has 15 amino acids. V lost 6 bases and J lost 0, with 12 bases in between. The CDR3 sequence: CASSLSASSYNEQFF. For the CDR3, the DNA is TGTGCCAGCAGCCTCTCCGCGAGCTCCTACAATGAGCAGTTCTTC.

This chain links TRBV28 with TRBJ2-7; a possible D gene is TRBD1 (5 bases). V was pared by 8 bases and J by 3 bases, with 11 bases between. The germline CDR1 and CDR2 sequences are MDHEN and SYDVKM. This CDR3 contains 12 residues. CDR3 sequence: CASLDTFYEQYF. In nucleotides, the CDR3 is TGTGCCAGCCTGGACACTTTCTACGAGCAGTACTTC. The full variable domain, its missing parts supplied by reference TRBV28 and TRBJ2-7, is DVKVTQSSRYLVKRTGEKVFLECVQDMDHENMFWYRQDPGLGLRLIYFSYDVKMKEKGDIPEGYSVSREKKERFSLILESASTNQTSMYLCASLDTFYEQYFGPGTRLTVT.

J is TRBJ1-1 and V is TRBV10-2; D is ambiguous. CDR1 WSHSY and CDR2 SAAADI come from the germline V gene. The CDR3 covers 14 residues. V was pared by 6 bases and J by 5 bases, with 16 bases between. The chain's CDR3 is CASRRDAIITEAFF. The CDR3, as DNA: TGCGCCAGCAGGAGGGATGCGATTATAACTGAAGCTTTCTTT.

V usage is TRBV5-1 and J usage is TRBJ2-3, with D unclear. The germline CDR1 and CDR2 sequences are SGHRS and YFSETQ. The CDR3 totals 15 residues. V was trimmed by 0 bases and J by 0 bases, leaving 8 bases between them. The CDR3 DNA is TGCGCCAGCAGCTTGGGTGATACTAGCACAGATACGCAGTATTTT. It codes for CASSLGDTSTDTQYF.

The CDR3 reads CASSPGTGRINQPQHF. CDR3 bases: TGTGCCAGCAGCCCCGGGACAGGGAGAATCAATCAGCCCCAGCATTTT. The chain recombines TRBV7-9 with TRBJ1-5, with 9 positions matching TRBD1. V trimming: 5 bases; J trimming: 3 bases; junction bases outside the gene matches: 8. The CDR3 runs to 16 residues. CDR1 and CDR2 (germline): SEHNR, FQNEAQ (reference sequence).

The chain uses TRBV5-1 and TRBJ1-2; unclear D gene. With 6 bases removed from V and 3 bases from J, the gap between germline ends came to 12 bases. The germline CDR1 and CDR2 sequences are SGHRS and YFSETQ. This CDR3 comprises 13 residues. The CDR3 protein is CASTPGLYYGYTF. CDR3 sequence (DNA): TGCGCCAGCACCCCCGGACTTTACTATGGCTACACCTTC.

CDR3 sequence (DNA): TGTGCCAGCAGTGTGGAGGAGGCAGGTTATGGCTACACCTTC. Protein product: CASSVEEAGYGYTF. The genes are TRBV25-1 and TRBJ1-2; D not resolved. The germline CDR1 and CDR2 sequences are MGHDK and SYGVNS. V was pared by 4 bases and J by 5 bases, with 14 bases between. This CDR3 is 14 amino acids long.

The chain recombines TRBV6-4 with TRBJ1-2; 9 bases align to TRBD1. CDR3 size: 16 residues. The junction had 11 bases not matched to a gene; V was cut back by 3 bases and J by 6 bases. The germline gives CDR1 MRHNA, CDR2 SNTAGT. CDR3 in amino acids: CASSELPGQGWDGYTF. DNA of the CDR3: TGTGCCAGCAGTGAACTCCCAGGACAGGGGTGGGATGGCTACACCTTC.

This chain connects TRBV19 to TRBJ2-7; tentative D call: TRBD1 (6 bases). Germline CDR1 LNHDA, CDR2 SQIVND (reference sequence). This CDR3 comprises 15 residues. V gave up 3 bases and J gave up 3 bases, with 15 bases separating them. CDR3 in amino acids: CASSIGRGQSYEQYF. In DNA form, the CDR3 reads TGTGCCAGTAGTATTGGAAGGGGACAAAGCTACGAGCAGTACTTC. The whole variable domain, remainder taken from reference TRBV19 and TRBJ2-7, is DGGITQSPKYLFRKEGQNVTLSCEQNLNHDAMYWYRQDPGQGLRLIYYSQIVNDFQKGDIAEGYSVSREKKESFPLTVTSAQKNPTAFYLCASSIGRGQSYEQYFGPGTRLTVT.

V gene TRBV2 combines with J gene TRBJ2-1, with TRBD2 matching over 11 bases. Germline assignment: CDR1 SNHLY and CDR2 FYNNEI. The CDR3 is 16 amino acids. The ends lost 2 bases at V and 8 bases at J; junction bases unmatched: 8. In nucleotides, the CDR3 is TGTGCCAGCAGTGAAAGGCTAGCGGGGGGCGATTATGAGCAGTTCTTC. As protein: CASSERLAGGDYEQFF.

V gene TRBV6-5 combines with J gene TRBJ2-7, with D maybe TRBD2 (6 bases). The V gene lost 8 bases and the J gene lost 2 bases, with 13 bases spanning the gap. Germline assignment: CDR1 MNHEY and CDR2 SVGAGI. The CDR3 has 13 residues. DNA of the CDR3: TGTGCCAGCTCCCGAGGCGGGACCTACGAGCAGTACTTC. It yields the protein CASSRGGTYEQYF.

This clone was seen a handful of times. V and J are TRBV4-2 and TRBJ2-5; 11 bases line up with TRBD2. The CDR3 is 16 amino acids. Trimming removed 5 bases from V and 2 bases from J; junction bases left unmatched: 7. CDR1 is LGHNA, CDR2 YNFKEQ, per germline. For the CDR3, the DNA is TGTGCCAGCAGCGTGGGGACTAGCGGCTATCAAGAGACCCAGTACTTC. As protein: CASSVGTSGYQETQYF.

The chain has TRBV7-8 and TRBJ2-3; D is unclear. V lost 5 bases and J lost 5, with 5 bases in between. The germline gives CDR1 SGHVS, CDR2 FQNEAQ. The CDR3 consists of 11 residues. CDR3 in amino acids: CASSSEDTQYF. DNA for the CDR3: TGTGCCAGCAGCAGCGAAGATACGCAGTATTTT.

V gene TRBV5-5 combines with J gene TRBJ2-7; 10 nucleotides agree with TRBD1. This CDR3 is built from 16 residues. Germline loops: CDR1 SGHKS, CDR2 YYEKEE (reference sequence). V trimming: 1 base; J trimming: 4 bases; junction bases outside the gene matches: 8. The CDR3, as DNA: TGTGCCAGCAGCTTGAGCATCGGGACAGGGGATTACGAGCAGTACTTC. Amino acids: CASSLSIGTGDYEQYF.